The 10 T cell receptor beta chains presented below share a single source sample, sequenced in a study of shared clonotypes between healthy human individuals. This table comes from immunoSEQ multiplex PCR, and its TCRdb copy is limited to in-frame clones, with some not included. The sample carries hundreds of thousands of clones, roughly 97% recorded once. The sequencing input was naive CD4+ T cells sorted from blood. Subset meaning: CD45RA+ positively selected. The source is a woman in her thirties in good health.

The chain employs TRBV29-1 and TRBJ1-2, with 8 positions matching TRBD1. Per the germline V gene, CDR1 is SQVTM and CDR2 is ANQGSEA. The length of the CDR3 is 11 residues. V trimming: 6 bases; J trimming: 7 bases; junction bases outside the gene matches: 4. CDR3 region: CSVPGTGGYTF. The DNA of the CDR3 is TGCAGCGTCCCCGGGACAGGTGGCTACACCTTC.

The chain couples TRBV27 to TRBJ2-1; 11 nucleotides align to TRBD2. Trimming took 4 bases from V and 6 from J; bases not matched to a gene: 5. The length of the CDR3 is 15 residues. Germline V gene sequence: CDR1 MNHEY, CDR2 SMNVEV (reference sequence). In nucleotides, the CDR3 is TGTGCCAGCAGTTCCACTAGCGGGAGTTTCAATGAGCAGTTCTTC. Translating it yields CASSSTSGSFNEQFF.

This rearrangement joins TRBV28 to TRBJ1-2, with D hard to call. CDR1 is MDHEN and CDR2 is SYDVKM in the germline V gene. This CDR3 contains 12 residues. V shed 2 bases and J shed 14 bases, with 15 bases lying between them. The CDR3, as DNA: TGTGCCAGCAGTTTAAGGGCGAGTGTGGGGACCTTC. Protein sequence: CASSLRASVGTF.

This chain joins TRBV9 and TRBJ2-2; D may be TRBD2 (6 bases). Germline V gives CDR1 SGDLS, CDR2 YYNGEE. Between the trimmed V and J ends, which lost 0 bases and 1 base, there was a span of 16 bases. CDR3 length: 18 amino acids. The CDR3 DNA is TGTGCCAGCAGCGTAGGAGGAGTTGGGCGGGAGAACACCGGGGAGCTGTTTTTT. Translation gives CASSVGGVGRENTGELFF.

This clone was seen a single time. The V and J genes are TRBV19 and TRBJ1-5; a weak D match, TRBD1 (6 bases). Between the trimmed V and J ends, which lost 5 bases and 0 bases, there was a span of 11 bases. The germline V gene encodes CDR1 LNHDA and CDR2 SQIVND (reference sequence). CDR3 size: 15 residues. The CDR3 coding sequence is TGTGCCAGTAGTCAGGGACATTATAGCAATCAGCCCCAGCATTTT. The encoded protein is CASSQGHYSNQPQHF.

CDR3 in DNA: TGCGCCAGCAGCCCAGGCAGGGGGGAGCAGTACTTC. It specifies CASSPGRGEQYF. The chain has TRBV5-1 and TRBJ2-7; 7 bases align to TRBD1. Trimming took 4 bases from V and 7 from J; bases not matched to a gene: 5. The CDR3 is made up of 12 amino acids. From germline, CDR1 is SGHRS and CDR2 YFSETQ.

This chain connects TRBV18 to TRBJ2-3, with D unclear. This CDR3 has 14 amino acids. The germline V and J ends were trimmed by 0 bases and 4 bases, with 8 bases remaining between them. CDR1 and CDR2 from the germline V gene are KGHSH and LQKENI. CDR3 in amino acids: CASSPPGPSDTQYF. CDR3 nucleotide sequence: TGTGCCAGCTCACCACCAGGCCCCTCAGATACGCAGTATTTT.

The chain recombines TRBV5-4 with TRBJ2-1, with TRBD1 identical over 11 bases. CDR3 length: 16 residues. J was trimmed by 3 bases and V by 3 bases; bases with no gene match: 5. Germline V gene lookup returns CDR1 SGHNT and CDR2 YYREEE (reference sequence). CDR3 loop: CASSSRTGGRYNEQFF. The CDR3 DNA reads TGTGCCAGCAGCTCACGGACAGGGGGCCGCTACAATGAGCAGTTCTTC.

V is TRBV19 and J is TRBJ2-7, with 7 bases that match TRBD1. V lost 1 base, J lost 3 bases, and 9 bases stayed unmatched. Germline values: CDR1 LNHDA, CDR2 SQIVND (reference sequence). CDR3 length: 16 residues. CDR3 protein: CASSIGHTGTVYEQYF. CDR3 sequence (DNA): TGTGCCAGTAGTATAGGCCACACCGGGACAGTCTACGAGCAGTACTTC.

Regarding this clone: Different DNA sequences within this sample yield the same CDR3. The V and J genes are TRBV28 and TRBJ2-5, with a weak D call TRBD2 (6 bases). The CDR3 has 13 amino acids. CDR1 and CDR2 from the germline V gene are MDHEN and SYDVKM. The germline V and J ends were trimmed by 3 bases and 3 bases, with 8 bases remaining between them. CDR3 sequence (DNA): TGTGCCAGCAGTTTCGGGGGTGAAGAGACCCAGTACTTC. It encodes CASSFGGEETQYF.